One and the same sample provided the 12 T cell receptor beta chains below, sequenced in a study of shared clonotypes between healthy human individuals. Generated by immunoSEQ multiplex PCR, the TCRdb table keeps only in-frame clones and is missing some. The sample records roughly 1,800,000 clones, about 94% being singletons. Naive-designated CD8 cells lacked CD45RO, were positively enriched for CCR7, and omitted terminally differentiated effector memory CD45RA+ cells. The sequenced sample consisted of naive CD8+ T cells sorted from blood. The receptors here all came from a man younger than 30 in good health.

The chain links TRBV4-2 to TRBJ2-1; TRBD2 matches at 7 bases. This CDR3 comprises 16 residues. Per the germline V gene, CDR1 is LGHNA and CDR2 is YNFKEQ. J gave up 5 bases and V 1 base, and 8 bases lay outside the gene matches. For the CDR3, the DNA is TGTGCCAGCAGCCAAGCTCTGGGGAGCGGGGACAATGAGCAGTTCTTC. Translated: CASSQALGSGDNEQFF.

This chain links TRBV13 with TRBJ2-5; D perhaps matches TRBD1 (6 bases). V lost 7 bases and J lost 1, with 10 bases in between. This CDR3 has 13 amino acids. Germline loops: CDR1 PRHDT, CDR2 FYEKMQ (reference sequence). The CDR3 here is CASTRTAQETQYF. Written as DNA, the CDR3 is TGTGCCAGCACCCGGACAGCCCAAGAGACCCAGTACTTC.

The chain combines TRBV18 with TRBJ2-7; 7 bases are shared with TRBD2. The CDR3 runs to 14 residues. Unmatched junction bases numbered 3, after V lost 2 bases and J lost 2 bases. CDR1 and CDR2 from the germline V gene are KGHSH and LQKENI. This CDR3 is CASSPSGTTYEQYF. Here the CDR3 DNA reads TGTGCCAGCTCACCAAGCGGGACCACCTACGAGCAGTACTTC.

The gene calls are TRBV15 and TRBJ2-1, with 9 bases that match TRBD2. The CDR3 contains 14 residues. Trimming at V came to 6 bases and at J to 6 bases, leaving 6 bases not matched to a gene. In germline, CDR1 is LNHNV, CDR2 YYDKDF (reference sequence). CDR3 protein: CATRTTSGGNEQFF. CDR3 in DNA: TGTGCCACCAGAACGACTAGCGGCGGCAATGAGCAGTTCTTC.

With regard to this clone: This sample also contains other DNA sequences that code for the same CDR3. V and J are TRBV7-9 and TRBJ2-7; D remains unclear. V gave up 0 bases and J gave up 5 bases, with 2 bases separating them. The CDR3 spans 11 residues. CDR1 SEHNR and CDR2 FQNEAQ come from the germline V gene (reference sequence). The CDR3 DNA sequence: TGTGCCAGCAGCTTAGCCCACGAGCAGTACTTC. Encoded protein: CASSLAHEQYF.

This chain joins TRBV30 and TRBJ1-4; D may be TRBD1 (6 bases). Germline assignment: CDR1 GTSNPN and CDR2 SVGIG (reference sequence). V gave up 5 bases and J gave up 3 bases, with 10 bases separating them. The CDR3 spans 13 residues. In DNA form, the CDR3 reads TGTGCCTGGGGACAGTCTTCTAATGAAAAACTGTTTTTT. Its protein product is CAWGQSSNEKLFF.

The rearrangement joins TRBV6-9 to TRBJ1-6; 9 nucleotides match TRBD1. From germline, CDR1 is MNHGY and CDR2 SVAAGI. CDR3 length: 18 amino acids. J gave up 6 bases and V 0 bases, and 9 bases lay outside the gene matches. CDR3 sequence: CASSYSLDRGSVNSPLHF. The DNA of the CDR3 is TGTGCCAGCAGTTATTCTTTGGACAGGGGATCGGTTAATTCACCCCTCCACTTT.

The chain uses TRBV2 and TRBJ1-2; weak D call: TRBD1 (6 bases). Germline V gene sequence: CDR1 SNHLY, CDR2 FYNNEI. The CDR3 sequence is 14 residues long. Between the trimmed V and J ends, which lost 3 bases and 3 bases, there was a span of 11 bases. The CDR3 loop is CASSDVGGDYGYTF. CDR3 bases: TGTGCCAGCAGTGACGTCGGGGGCGACTATGGCTACACCTTC.

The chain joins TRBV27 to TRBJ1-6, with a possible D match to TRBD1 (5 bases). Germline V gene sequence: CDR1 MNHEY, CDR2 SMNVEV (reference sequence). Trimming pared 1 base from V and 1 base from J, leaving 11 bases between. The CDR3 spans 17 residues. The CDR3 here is CASSLFRELSYNSPLHF. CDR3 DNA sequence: TGTGCCAGCAGTTTATTCAGGGAATTGTCCTATAATTCACCCCTCCACTTT.

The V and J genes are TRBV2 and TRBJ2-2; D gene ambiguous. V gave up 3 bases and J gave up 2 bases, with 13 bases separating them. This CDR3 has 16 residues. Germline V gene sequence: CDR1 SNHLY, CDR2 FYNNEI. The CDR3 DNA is TGTGCCAGCAGTGACGGTGCGGACCGTAACACCGGGGAGCTGTTTTTT. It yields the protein CASSDGADRNTGELFF.

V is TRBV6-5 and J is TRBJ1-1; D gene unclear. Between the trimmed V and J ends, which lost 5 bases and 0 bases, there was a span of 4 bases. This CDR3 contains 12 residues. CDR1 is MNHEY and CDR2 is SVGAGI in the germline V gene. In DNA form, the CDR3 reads TGTGCCAGCAGTGACATGAACACTGAAGCTTTCTTT. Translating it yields CASSDMNTEAFF.

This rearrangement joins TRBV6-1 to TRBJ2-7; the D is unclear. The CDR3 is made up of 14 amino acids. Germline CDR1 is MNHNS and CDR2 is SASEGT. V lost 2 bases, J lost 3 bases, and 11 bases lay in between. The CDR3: CASSELGTFYEQYF. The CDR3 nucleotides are TGTGCCAGCAGTGAACTTGGCACCTTCTACGAGCAGTACTTC.